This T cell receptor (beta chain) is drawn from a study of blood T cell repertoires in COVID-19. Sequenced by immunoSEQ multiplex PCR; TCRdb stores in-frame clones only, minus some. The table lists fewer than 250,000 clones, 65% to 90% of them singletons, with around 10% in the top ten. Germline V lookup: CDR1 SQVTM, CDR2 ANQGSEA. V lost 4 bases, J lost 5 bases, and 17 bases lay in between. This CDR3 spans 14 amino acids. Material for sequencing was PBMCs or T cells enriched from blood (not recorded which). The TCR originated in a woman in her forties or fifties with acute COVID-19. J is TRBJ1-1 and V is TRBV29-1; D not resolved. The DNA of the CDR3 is TGCAGCGTTGTTCTGGCGGCGGCGGGGACTGAAGCTTTCTTT. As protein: CSVVLAAAGTEAFF.